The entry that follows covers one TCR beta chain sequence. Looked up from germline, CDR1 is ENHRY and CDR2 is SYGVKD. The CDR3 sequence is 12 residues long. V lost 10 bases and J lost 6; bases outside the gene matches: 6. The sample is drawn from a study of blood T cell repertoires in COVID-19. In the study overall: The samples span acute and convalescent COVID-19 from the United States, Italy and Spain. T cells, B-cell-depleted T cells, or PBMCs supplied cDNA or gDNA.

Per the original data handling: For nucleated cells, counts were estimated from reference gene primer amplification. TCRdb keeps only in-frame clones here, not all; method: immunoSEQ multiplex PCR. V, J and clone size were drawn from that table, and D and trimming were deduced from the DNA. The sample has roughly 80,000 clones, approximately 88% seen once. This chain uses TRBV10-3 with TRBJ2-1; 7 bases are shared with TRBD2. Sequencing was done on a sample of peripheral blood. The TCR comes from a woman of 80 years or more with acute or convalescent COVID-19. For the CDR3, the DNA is TGTGCCACGAGGACTAGATCCAATGAGCAGTTCTTC. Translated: CATRTRSNEQFF.